The 17 T cell receptor beta chains listed next were all sequenced from one sample in a study of human T cells and chemical hapten exposure. Sample time point: patch test 1, 2 weeks after DPC sensitization. Treatment: therapeutic diphenylcyclopropenone sensitization with weekly scalp DPC. TCRdb reprocessed the RACE reads via MiXCR and lists one record per CDR3 protein. The sample yields about 83,000 distinct CDR3 sequences, about 6.8% seen once. This sample comprised whole blood, obtained in connection with sensitization to the hapten diphenylcyclopropenone (DPC). These receptors originate from a woman in her twenties or thirties with alopecia areata. Some clones in this sample may be carry-over from other donors' samples.

This clonotype was observed a few times. This chain links TRBV20-1 with TRBJ1-2, with D possibly matching TRBD1 (6 bases). This CDR3 has 17 amino acids. The V end lost 3 bases, the J end lost 0 bases, and 20 bases lay between the germline ends. Germline V gene data show CDR1 as DFQATT and CDR2 as SNEGSKA (reference sequence). CDR3 region: CSASGKDRNLSNYGYTF. CDR3 nucleotide sequence: TGCAGTGCTAGTGGGAAGGACAGAAACCTCTCTAACTATGGCTACACCTTC.

The chain uses TRBV30 and TRBJ1-1, with 8 bases matching TRBD1. J gave up 1 base and V 5 bases, and 3 bases lay outside the gene matches. The CDR3 spans 13 residues. Germline V gives CDR1 GTSNPN, CDR2 SVGIG (reference sequence). In nucleotides, the CDR3 is TGTGCCTGGGGACAGGGCAAGAACACTGAAGCTTTCTTT. Its translation: CAWGQGKNTEAFF.

In its sample, this clonotype was seen a few times. The chain employs TRBV6-5 and TRBJ1-5; D gene unclear. The germline V gene encodes CDR1 MNHEY and CDR2 SVGAGI. The CDR3 sequence is 15 residues long. V lost 6 bases, J lost 2 bases, and 14 bases lay in between. In DNA, the CDR3 is TGTGCCAGCAGCCCGCAATTGAGGGGCAATCAGCCCCAGCATTTT. As protein: CASSPQLRGNQPQHF.

This sequence joins TRBV2 and TRBJ2-7, with D hard to call. Germline loops: CDR1 SNHLY, CDR2 FYNNEI. The V and J ends lost 7 bases and 2 bases respectively, with 9 bases between them. The CDR3 consists of 12 residues. The CDR3 sequence: CASTPSTYEQYF. The CDR3 region has the DNA TGTGCCAGCACCCCTTCAACCTACGAGCAGTACTTC.

This clonotype was counted many times. The chain is built from TRBV20-1 and TRBJ1-2; TRBD1 aligns across 7 bases. The CDR3 spans 14 residues. Germline-derived CDR1 and CDR2 are DFQATT and SNEGSKA (reference sequence). Unmatched junction bases numbered 2, after V lost 1 base and J lost 0 bases. The chain's CDR3 is CSARGTGANYGYTF. CDR3 in DNA: TGCAGTGCTAGAGGGACAGGAGCTAACTATGGCTACACCTTC.

This clonotype was seen repeatedly, ten times or more. CDR3 nucleotides: TGTGCCAGCAGTTACGCTAGCGGGGGGGGCTCGGGCACAGATACGCAGTATTTT. It is translated as CASSYASGGGSGTDTQYF. The chain recombines TRBV6-5 with TRBJ2-3, with 12 bases aligning to TRBD2. The CDR3 is 18 residues long. Germline lookup yields CDR1 MNHEY and CDR2 SVGAGI. V lost 2 bases and J lost 1; bases outside the gene matches: 7.

This clonotype was counted ten times or more. The chain couples TRBV11-2 to TRBJ2-5; D uncertain. Trimming cost V 0 bases and J 9 bases, with 8 bases left between them. Germline assignment: CDR1 SGHAT and CDR2 FQNNGV. CDR3 length: 12 residues. The CDR3 is CASSLEVGAQYF. CDR3 sequence (DNA): TGTGCCAGCAGCTTAGAGGTTGGGGCCCAGTACTTC.

This clonotype was detected only a few times. This chain uses TRBV18 with TRBJ1-2; D is undetermined. Per germline, CDR1 KGHSH and CDR2 LQKENI. Between the trimmed V and J ends, which lost 4 bases and 3 bases, there was a span of 18 bases. The CDR3 runs 16 residues. The CDR3 is CASSLQVEISHYGYTF. The CDR3 DNA reads as TGTGCCAGCTCACTTCAGGTGGAGATATCGCACTATGGCTACACCTTC.

This clonotype was observed at least ten times. This chain connects TRBV5-1 to TRBJ1-3; 9 bases line up with TRBD1. This CDR3 is 17 amino acids long. With 4 bases clipped from V and 0 bases from J, the junction kept 8 bases outside the gene matches. Germline loops: CDR1 SGHRS, CDR2 YFSETQ. The CDR3 bases are TGCGCCAGCAGCCTCTGGACAGGGGACAGCTCTGGAAACACCATATATTTT. Translating gives CASSLWTGDSSGNTIYF.

This clonotype has more than one count but fewer than ten. This chain joins TRBV6-2 or TRBV6-3 and TRBJ2-3, with TRBD1 identical over 8 bases. The CDR3 consists of 15 residues. CDR1 is MNHEY and CDR2 is SVGEGT in the germline V gene. Trimming at V came to 7 bases and at J to 3 bases, leaving 9 bases not matched to a gene. CDR3 protein: CASTSPRQGTDTQYF. CDR3 bases: TGTGCCAGCACCTCACCCCGACAGGGGACAGATACGCAGTATTTT.

This clonotype appeared many times. The chain is built from TRBV20-1 and TRBJ1-4, with 11 nucleotides matching TRBD1. The CDR3 totals 13 residues. With V trimmed by 6 bases and J by 7 bases, 4 bases remained unmatched. Germline V lookup: CDR1 DFQATT, CDR2 SNEGSKA (reference sequence). CDR3 loop: CSAPDRGLEKLFF. The CDR3 DNA reads TGCAGTGCCCCGGACAGGGGGCTTGAAAAACTGTTTTTT.

This clonotype was observed many times. This rearrangement joins TRBV29-1 to TRBJ2-5; unclear D gene. The CDR3 is made up of 13 amino acids. V gave up 1 base and J gave up 3 bases, with 9 bases separating them. Germline V lookup: CDR1 SQVTM, CDR2 ANQGSEA. Here the CDR3 reads CSVEGRGEETQYF. CDR3 DNA sequence: TGCAGCGTTGAAGGCCGTGGGGAAGAGACCCAGTACTTC. Looking up the rest from reference TRBV29-1 and TRBJ2-5 gives the full variable domain: SAVISQKPSRDICQRGTSLTIQCQVDSQVTMMFWYRQQPGQSLTLIATANQGSEATYESGFVIDKFPISRPNLTFSTLTVSNMSPEDSSIYLCSVEGRGEETQYFGPGTRLLVL.

This clonotype was seen repeatedly, ten times or more. The chain couples TRBV12-5 to TRBJ2-3, with D perhaps TRBD1 (5 bases). The CDR3 extends over 15 amino acids. Trimming removed 1 base at V and 0 bases at J, with 8 bases between. Germline CDR1 reads LGHNT; CDR2 reads FRNRAP. CDR3 sequence reads: CASGLDRPSTDTQYF. The DNA for the CDR3 is TGTGCTAGTGGTTTGGACAGGCCCAGCACAGATACGCAGTATTTT.

At least ten counts were recorded for this clonotype. The chain links TRBV10-3 to TRBJ2-3, with 10 bases lining up with TRBD2. Germline trimming cut 5 bases from V and 10 bases from J; bases unmatched to any gene: 9. The germline gives CDR1 ENHRY, CDR2 SYGVKD. The CDR3 has 14 amino acids. The CDR3 is CAISTKTAGGPQYF. The DNA for the CDR3 is TGTGCCATCAGTACAAAGACAGCGGGGGGGCCGCAGTATTTT.

J is TRBJ2-2 and V is TRBV2; 11 bases map to TRBD1. CDR1 is SNHLY and CDR2 is FYNNEI in the germline V gene. The CDR3 loop spans 15 amino acids. With 6 bases clipped from V and 2 bases from J, the junction kept 2 bases outside the gene matches. The CDR3 DNA is TGTGCCAGCAGGGGGACAGGGGGTAACACCGGGGAGCTGTTTTTT. This sequence encodes CASRGTGGNTGELFF.

The gene calls are TRBV29-1 and TRBJ1-1; D not resolved. The CDR3 runs 13 residues. Germline V gene lookup returns CDR1 SQVTM and CDR2 ANQGSEA. V lost 4 bases and J lost 2, with 11 bases in between. The CDR3 sequence: CSVVRAGNTEAFF. CDR3 DNA: TGCAGCGTTGTTAGAGCTGGAAACACTGAAGCTTTCTTT.

Concerning this clonotype: One junction end does not reproduce the germline sequence, and a read error may be involved. The J gene is TRBJ1-2, the V gene TRBV7-7; D gene uncertain. Germline CDR1 reads SSHAT; CDR2 reads FNYEAQ (reference sequence). The length of the CDR3 is 16 residues. The CDR3 is CASSLVNGRSNYGYTF. DNA of the CDR3: TGTGCTAGCAGCTTAGTGAACGGGAGATCTAACTATGGCTACACCTTC.